The 8 T cell receptor beta chains reported below all come from one sample, sequenced in a study of early T cells in non-severe SARS-CoV-2 infection. TCRdb fed the 5' RACE reads into MiXCR, producing one record per CDR3 protein. The sample includes approximately 69,000 distinct CDR3 sequences, 12% seen only once; the top ten take almost 6.5%. Sequences were obtained from whole blood. The receptors shown here come from an adult who was a healthcare worker with PCR-confirmed SARS-CoV-2 infection or an uninfected control (not recorded which).

At least ten counts were recorded for this clonotype. This chain uses TRBV7-2 with TRBJ2-3, with a tentative D call TRBD1 (7 bases). CDR1 SGHTA and CDR2 FQGNSA come from the germline V gene. Trimming cost V 6 bases and J 8 bases, with 15 bases left between them. CDR3 size: 13 residues. The DNA for the CDR3 is TGTGCCAGCAGTCCTAGCCAGGGGGGTACGCAGTATTTT. Amino acids: CASSPSQGGTQYF.

At least ten counts were recorded for this clonotype. The J gene is TRBJ2-3, the V gene TRBV6-1; possible D gene TRBD1, 6 bases. The CDR3 contains 14 residues. Germline CDR1 MNHNS, CDR2 SASEGT. With 4 bases removed from V and 0 bases from J, the gap between germline ends came to 8 bases. CDR3 in amino acids: CASSGGGSTDTQYF. CDR3 bases: TGTGCCAGCAGTGGAGGGGGTAGCACAGATACGCAGTATTTT.

Concerning this clonotype: One end of the junction is discordant with germline, which a read error may explain. The genes are TRBV3-1 and TRBJ2-1, with TRBD2 matching over 8 bases. The CDR3 has 12 amino acids. Germline V CDR1 and CDR2: LGHDT, YNNKEL (reference sequence). In nucleotides, the CDR3 is TGTGCCAGCAGCCAAAGCGGGGGCCGTGCAGTCTTC. Protein sequence: CASSQSGGRAVF.

This clonotype was picked up many times. The chain couples TRBV29-1 to TRBJ2-1; 13 bases line up with TRBD2. V shed 7 bases and J 4 bases; nucleotides not matched to a gene: 4. Germline-derived CDR1 and CDR2 are SQVTM and ANQGSEA. The CDR3 consists of 14 residues. Here the CDR3 DNA reads TGCAGCGCCCCGACTAGCGGGAGGTACAATGAGCAGTTCTTC. Its translation is CSAPTSGRYNEQFF.

In this sample, this clonotype turned up many times. J is TRBJ1-1 and V is TRBV25-1, with 7 bases matching TRBD1. Germline V gene sequence: CDR1 MGHDK, CDR2 SYGVNS. V was pared by 5 bases and J by 3 bases, with 12 bases of the junction left unmatched. The CDR3 consists of 16 residues. In DNA, the CDR3 is TGTGCCAGCAGTTCTACGGTGGACAGGCCTGACACTGAAGCTTTCTTT. Amino acids: CASSSTVDRPDTEAFF.

The gene calls are TRBV18 and TRBJ2-5; D is tentatively TRBD1 or TRBD2 (5 bases each). Germline CDR1 reads KGHSH; CDR2 reads LQKENI. The CDR3 sequence is 14 residues long. The germline V and J ends were trimmed by 3 bases and 0 bases, with 8 bases remaining between them. The CDR3 nucleotides read TGTGCCAGCTCACCGCCGGGACACCAAGAGACCCAGTACTTC. Its translation: CASSPPGHQETQYF.

This clonotype was observed many times. V gene TRBV6-1 combines with J gene TRBJ2-1, with D maybe TRBD2 (7 bases). The CDR3 sequence is 14 residues long. CDR1 MNHNS and CDR2 SASEGT come from the germline V gene. Deletions cut 3 bases from V and 13 bases from J, with 19 bases between. CDR3 in amino acids: CASSDRGREGYQFF. The CDR3, as DNA: TGTGCCAGCAGTGACAGGGGCAGGGAGGGGTATCAGTTCTTC.

In its sample, this clonotype was seen many times. The CDR3 spells CASSPLVGGYIQYF. The CDR3 DNA reads as TGTGCCAGCAGCCCCCTCGTAGGGGGGTACATTCAGTACTTC. The chain has TRBV11-2 and TRBJ2-4; the D call may be TRBD1 or TRBD2 (6 bases each). Between the trimmed V and J ends, which lost 5 bases and 8 bases, there was a span of 16 bases. CDR3 length equals 14 residues. The germline V gene has CDR1 SGHAT and CDR2 FQNNGV.